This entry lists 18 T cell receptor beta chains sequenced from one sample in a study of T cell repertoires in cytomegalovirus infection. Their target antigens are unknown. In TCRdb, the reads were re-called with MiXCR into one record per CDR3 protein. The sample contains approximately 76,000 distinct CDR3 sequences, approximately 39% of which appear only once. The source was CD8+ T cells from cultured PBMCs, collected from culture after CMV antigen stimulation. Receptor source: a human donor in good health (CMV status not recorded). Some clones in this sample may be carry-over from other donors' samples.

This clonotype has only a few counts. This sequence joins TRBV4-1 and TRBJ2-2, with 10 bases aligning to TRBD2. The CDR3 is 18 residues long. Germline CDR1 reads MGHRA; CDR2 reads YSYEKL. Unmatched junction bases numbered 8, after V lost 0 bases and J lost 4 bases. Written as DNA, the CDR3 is TGCGCCAGCAGCCAAGAAGGGCTAGCGGGGGCCACCACCGGGGAGCTGTTTTTT. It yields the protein CASSQEGLAGATTGELFF.

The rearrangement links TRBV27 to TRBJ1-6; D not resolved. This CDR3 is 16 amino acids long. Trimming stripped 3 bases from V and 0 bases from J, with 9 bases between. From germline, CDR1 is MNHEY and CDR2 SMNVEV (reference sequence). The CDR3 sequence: CASSLIGSSYNSPLHF. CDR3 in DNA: TGTGCCAGCAGTTTGATTGGGAGCTCCTATAATTCACCCCTCCACTTT.

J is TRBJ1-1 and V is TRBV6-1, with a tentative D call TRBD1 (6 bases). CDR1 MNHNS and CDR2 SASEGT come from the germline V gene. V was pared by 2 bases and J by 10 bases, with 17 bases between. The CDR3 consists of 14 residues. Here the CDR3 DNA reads TGTGCCAGCAGTGAAATAAGTCGGACAGTGTCAGCTTTCTTT. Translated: CASSEISRTVSAFF.

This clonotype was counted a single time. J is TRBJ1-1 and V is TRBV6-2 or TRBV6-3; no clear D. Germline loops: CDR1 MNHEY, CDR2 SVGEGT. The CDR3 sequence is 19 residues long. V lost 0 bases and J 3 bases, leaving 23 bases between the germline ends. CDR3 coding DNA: TGTGCCAGCAGTTACTCGAACCTGCTAATTCGACGGGGAGACACTGAAGCTTTCTTT. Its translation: CASSYSNLLIRRGDTEAFF.

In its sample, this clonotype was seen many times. The CDR3 region is CASRVAQGPSEQYF. The CDR3 DNA sequence: TGTGCCAGCAGGGTGGCGCAGGGGCCCTCCGAGCAGTACTTC. This chain uses TRBV27 with TRBJ2-7; possible D gene TRBD1, 6 bases. The ends were cut back, 6 bases at V and 6 bases at J, with 18 bases in the middle. Per the germline V gene, CDR1 is MNHEY and CDR2 is SMNVEV (reference sequence). The CDR3 runs 14 residues.

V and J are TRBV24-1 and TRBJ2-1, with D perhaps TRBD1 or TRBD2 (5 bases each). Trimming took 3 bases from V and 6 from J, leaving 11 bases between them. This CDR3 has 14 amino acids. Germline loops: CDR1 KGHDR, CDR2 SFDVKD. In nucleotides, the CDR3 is TGTGCCACCAGTGATGTGGGACCCAGCAATGAGCAGTTCTTC. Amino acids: CATSDVGPSNEQFF.

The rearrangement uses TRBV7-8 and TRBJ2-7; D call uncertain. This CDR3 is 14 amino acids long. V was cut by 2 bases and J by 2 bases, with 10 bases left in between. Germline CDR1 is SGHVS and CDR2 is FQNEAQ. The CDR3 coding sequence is TGTGCCAGCAGCTTACTTCTGGAACCCTACGAGCAGTACTTC. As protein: CASSLLLEPYEQYF.

The CDR3: CSAQERQQSINQPQHF. The CDR3, as DNA: TGCAGTGCTCAAGAAAGACAGCAAAGTATCAATCAGCCCCAGCATTTT. The chain recombines TRBV20-1 with TRBJ1-5, with a possible D match to TRBD1 (5 bases). V was trimmed by 5 bases and J by 3 bases, leaving 20 bases between them. This CDR3 comprises 16 residues. The germline V gene encodes CDR1 DFQATT and CDR2 SNEGSKA (reference sequence).

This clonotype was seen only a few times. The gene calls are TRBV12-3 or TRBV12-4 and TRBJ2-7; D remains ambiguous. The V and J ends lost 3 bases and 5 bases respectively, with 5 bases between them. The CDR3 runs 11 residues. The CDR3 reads CASSFFNEQYF. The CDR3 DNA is TGTGCCAGCAGTTTTTTCAACGAGCAGTACTTC.

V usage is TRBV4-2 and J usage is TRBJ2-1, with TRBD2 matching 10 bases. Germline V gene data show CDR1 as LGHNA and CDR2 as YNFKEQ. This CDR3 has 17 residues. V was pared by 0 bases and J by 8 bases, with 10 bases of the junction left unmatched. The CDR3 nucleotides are TGTGCCAGCAGCCAAGATTGGGGACTAGCGCCCAGGGATGAGCAGTTCTTC. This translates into CASSQDWGLAPRDEQFF.

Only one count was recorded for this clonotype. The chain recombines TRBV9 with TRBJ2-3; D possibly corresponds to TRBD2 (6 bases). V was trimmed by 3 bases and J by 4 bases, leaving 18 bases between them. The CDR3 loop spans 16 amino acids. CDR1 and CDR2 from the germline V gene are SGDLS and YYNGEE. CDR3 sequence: CASSAYSSASSDTQYF. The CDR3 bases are TGTGCCAGCAGCGCATATTCTAGCGCCAGCTCAGATACGCAGTATTTT.

Written as DNA, the CDR3 is TGTGCCAGCAGTGGATGGACCGAGAACACTGAAGCTTTCTTT. The encoded protein is CASSGWTENTEAFF. This chain uses TRBV6-2 or TRBV6-3 with TRBJ1-1; D not resolved. The V end lost 5 bases, the J end lost 1 base, and 11 bases lay between the germline ends. Germline V gene data show CDR1 as MNHEY and CDR2 as SVGEGT. The CDR3 extends over 14 amino acids.

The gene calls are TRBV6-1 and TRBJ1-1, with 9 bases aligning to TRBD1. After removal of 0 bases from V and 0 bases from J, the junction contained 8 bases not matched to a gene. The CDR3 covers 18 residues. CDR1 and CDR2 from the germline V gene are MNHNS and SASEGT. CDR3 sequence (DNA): TGTGCCAGCAGTGAAGCGGGACAGGGTTGGTACATGAACACTGAAGCTTTCTTT. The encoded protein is CASSEAGQGWYMNTEAFF.

The CDR3 DNA sequence: TGTGCCATCAGTCTTGACTTAGCTTCGGGCGAGCAGTACTTC. Its protein product is CAISLDLASGEQYF. This chain uses TRBV10-3 with TRBJ2-7; D is undetermined. Looked up from germline, CDR1 is ENHRY and CDR2 is SYGVKD. The CDR3 runs 14 residues. Between the trimmed V and J ends, which lost 5 bases and 6 bases, there was a span of 17 bases.

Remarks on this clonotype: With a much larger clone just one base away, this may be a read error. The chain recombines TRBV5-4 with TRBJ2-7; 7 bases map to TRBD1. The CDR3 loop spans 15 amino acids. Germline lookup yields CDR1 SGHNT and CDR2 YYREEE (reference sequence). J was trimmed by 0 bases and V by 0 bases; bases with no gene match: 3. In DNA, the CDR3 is TGTGCCAGCAGCTTGGACAGGGGTTCCTCCTACGAGCAGTACTTC. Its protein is CASSLDRGSSYEQYF.

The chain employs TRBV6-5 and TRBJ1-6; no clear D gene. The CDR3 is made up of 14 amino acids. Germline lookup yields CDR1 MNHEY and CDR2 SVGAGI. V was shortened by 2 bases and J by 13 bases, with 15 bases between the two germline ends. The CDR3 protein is CASSYDGTFKPLHF. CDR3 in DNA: TGTGCCAGCAGTTACGACGGCACGTTTAAGCCCCTCCACTTT.

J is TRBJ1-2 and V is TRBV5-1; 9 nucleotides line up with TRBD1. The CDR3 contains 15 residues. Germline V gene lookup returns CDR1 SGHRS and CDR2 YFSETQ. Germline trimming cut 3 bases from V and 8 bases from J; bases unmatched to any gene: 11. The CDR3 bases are TGCGCCAGCAGCTACTCCGGGACAGGGCTGACAGGCTACACCTTC. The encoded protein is CASSYSGTGLTGYTF.

The CDR3 DNA reads as TGTGCCAGTAGTATACAGGGGCAAGGTAATTCACCCCTCCACTTT. It is translated as CASSIQGQGNSPLHF. The chain combines TRBV19 with TRBJ1-6; D is possibly TRBD1 (6 bases). Trimming removed 2 bases from V and 6 bases from J, with 11 bases in between. The CDR3 contains 15 residues. CDR1 LNHDA and CDR2 SQIVND come from the germline V gene (reference sequence).